This TCR beta chain was retrieved from a study of beta chain features in type 1 diabetes. Notes on the study in general: Sequencing used cDNA, and cells with high TCR expression could therefore be over-represented. Naive, central memory and Treg TCRB repertoires appeared more alike in patients than in healthy donors.

Markers CD45RO/CCR7/CD25/CD127/CD95/CD27 served to sort CD4+ naive, central memory, regulatory and stem cell-like memory cells. This CDR3 has 13 residues. Germline assignment: CDR1 MDHEN and CDR2 SYDVKM. V lost 3 bases and J lost 6, with 8 bases in between. This clone was seen a few times. Antigen specificity is unknown. The entirety of the isolated RNA underwent reverse transcription, so expressed TCRB transcripts were sequenced. TCRdb's copy holds only in-frame clones and misses some; the assay was immunoSEQ multiplex PCR. Of roughly 500,000 clones listed, 9.5% to 12% are singletons. Specimen: naive CD4+ T cells from blood. The sequence was obtained from a woman aged 18-29 years in good health. The chain has TRBV28 and TRBJ2-2; D is uncertain. The CDR3 DNA follows: TGTGCCAGCAGTTTTCCCCCTGCCGGGGAGCTGTTTTTT. Translated: CASSFPPAGELFF.